This T cell receptor (beta chain) was profiled in a study of blood T cell repertoires in COVID-19. Study-wide background: Researchers got acute and convalescent COVID-19 samples from the United States, Italy and Spain.

The CDR3 runs to 15 residues. Trimming at V came to 5 bases and at J to 3 bases, leaving 3 bases not matched to a gene. In germline, CDR1 is MNHEY, CDR2 SVGEGT. Generated by immunoSEQ multiplex PCR, the TCRdb table keeps only in-frame clones and is missing some. The sample has some 220,000 clones; 75% to 85% are singletons. The sequencing sample was made of peripheral blood. This receptor was taken from a human donor in a cohort sampled during active COVID-19. The gene calls are TRBV6-2 or TRBV6-3 and TRBJ2-5; TRBD2 matches 13 bases. CDR3 sequence reads: CASSGLAGVEETQYF. As DNA, the CDR3 is TGTGCCAGCAGTGGACTAGCGGGGGTCGAAGAGACCCAGTACTTC.